Below are 19 T cell receptor beta chains sequenced from a single sample in a study of vaccination and CD4 T cells after COVID-19. Their antigens are not known. With the Oncomine TCR Beta short-read assay, DNA from cultured CD4+ T cells was sequenced. TCRdb re-derived calls from the PCR reads in MiXCR, one entry per CDR3 protein. The sample lists some 9,000 distinct CDR3 sequences, 30% to 40% occurring once. The treatment: approximately 10-day PBMC culture with coronavirus spike peptide pools or control peptides (ViraFEST assay). Sequencing was performed on CD4+ T cells from blood, cultured in vitro. These receptor sequences come from a human donor who had recovered from COVID-19.

The chain is built from TRBV5-6 and TRBJ2-3; the D gene is possibly TRBD1 (6 bases). The germline V and J ends were trimmed by 4 bases and 3 bases, with 15 bases remaining between them. Germline V gives CDR1 SGHDT, CDR2 YYEEEE. The length of the CDR3 is 15 residues. The CDR3 DNA reads as TGTGCCAGCAGCCCGCGTGTGGGGGCAACAGATACGCAGTATTTT. It translates to CASSPRVGATDTQYF. Complete variable domain (other parts from reference TRBV5-6 and TRBJ2-3): DAGVTQSPTHLIKTRGQQVTLRCSPKSGHDTVSWYQQALGQGPQFIFQYYEEEERQRGNFPDRFSGHQFPNYSSELNVNALLLGDSALYLCASSPRVGATDTQYFGPGTRLTVL.

This clonotype turned up a few times. The chain recombines TRBV12-3 or TRBV12-4 with TRBJ1-6, with 7 bases that match TRBD1. The CDR3 covers 15 residues. With V trimmed by 6 bases and J by 9 bases, 11 bases remained unmatched. The CDR3 spells CASSLSGGRSSPLHF. CDR3 sequence (DNA): TGTGCCAGCAGCCTATCAGGGGGAAGGAGTTCACCCCTCCACTTT.

This clonotype was seen only a few times. V usage is TRBV10-2 and J usage is TRBJ1-4; possible D gene TRBD1, 6 bases. CDR3 length equals 14 residues. V was trimmed by 2 bases and J by 10 bases, leaving 14 bases between them. CDR1 is WSHSY, CDR2 SAAADI, per germline. CDR3: CASSEPGRGAKLFF. The CDR3 DNA reads TGCGCCAGCAGTGAGCCGGGACGGGGGGCAAAACTGTTTTTT.

The J gene is TRBJ2-7, the V gene TRBV5-4, with D possibly being TRBD1 or TRBD2 (5 bases each). Deletions cut 4 bases from V and 4 bases from J, with 9 bases between. This CDR3 has 12 amino acids. Germline-derived CDR1 and CDR2 are SGHNT and YYREEE (reference sequence). In DNA, the CDR3 is TGTGCCAGCAGCAGGGACGGGTACGAGCAGTACTTC. Translation: CASSRDGYEQYF.

CDR3 region: CASSRQNSEQYF. In DNA form, the CDR3 reads TGTGCCAGCAGTCGACAGAACTCGGAGCAGTACTTC. This chain connects TRBV6-1 to TRBJ2-7; D possibly corresponds to TRBD1 (5 bases). The germline V and J ends were trimmed by 5 bases and 7 bases, with 12 bases remaining between them. From germline, CDR1 is MNHNS and CDR2 SASEGT. The CDR3 has 12 residues.

A few counts support this clonotype. This chain connects TRBV5-1 to TRBJ2-5; unclear D gene. Germline-derived CDR1 and CDR2 are SGHRS and YFSETQ. CDR3 length: 11 residues. Between the trimmed V and J ends, which lost 0 bases and 5 bases, there was a span of 2 bases. The CDR3, as DNA: TGCGCCAGCAGCTTGGACGAGACCCAGTACTTC. It specifies CASSLDETQYF.

Only one count was recorded for this clonotype. The chain links TRBV5-5 to TRBJ2-3; 10 positions match TRBD2. Germline loops: CDR1 SGHKS, CDR2 YYEKEE (reference sequence). CDR3 length: 14 residues. V trimming: 3 bases; J trimming: 6 bases; junction bases outside the gene matches: 4. CDR3 coding DNA: TGTGCCAGCAGCTATGATAGCGGGGGGGATACGCAGTATTTT. Its protein product is CASSYDSGGDTQYF.

This chain connects TRBV11-2 to TRBJ1-1, with 7 bases aligning to TRBD1. This CDR3 has 15 amino acids. Germline values: CDR1 SGHAT, CDR2 FQNNGV. The junction had 7 bases not matched to a gene; V was cut back by 5 bases and J by 1 base. CDR3 nucleotides: TGTGCCAGCAGCACGTACAGGGGACAGAACACTGAAGCTTTCTTT. As protein: CASSTYRGQNTEAFF.

There are a few counts of this clonotype. J is TRBJ2-1 and V is TRBV5-1; maybe TRBD2 (6 bases). V gave up 1 base and J gave up 9 bases, with 17 bases separating them. Germline CDR1 reads SGHRS; CDR2 reads YFSETQ. The CDR3 extends over 15 amino acids. CDR3 DNA: TGCGCCAGCAGCTTGTACCTTCTAGCGCAGGGTGAGCAGTTCTTC. It yields the protein CASSLYLLAQGEQFF.

V is TRBV30 and J is TRBJ1-1; TRBD1 matches 8 bases. V lost 3 bases, J lost 1 base, and 4 bases stayed unmatched. Per germline, CDR1 GTSNPN and CDR2 SVGIG (reference sequence). The CDR3 sequence is 14 residues long. The CDR3 DNA reads as TGTGCCTGGAGGAGACAGGGGTGGAACACTGAAGCTTTCTTT. It codes for CAWRRQGWNTEAFF.

The chain has TRBV18 and TRBJ1-1; 9 bases fit TRBD1. Germline V gene lookup returns CDR1 KGHSH and CDR2 LQKENI. Trimming at V came to 6 bases and at J to 4 bases, leaving 9 bases not matched to a gene. This CDR3 contains 15 residues. For the CDR3, the DNA is TGTGCCAGCTCCCGGGAAGGACAGGGGATCACTGAAGCTTTCTTT. Translated: CASSREGQGITEAFF.

This chain connects TRBV7-9 to TRBJ2-7, with unresolved D. Germline V CDR1 and CDR2: SEHNR, FQNEAQ (reference sequence). Trimming left V 1 base short and J 6 bases short, with 13 bases between. The CDR3 totals 14 residues. The CDR3 DNA reads TGTGCCAGCAGCTTAGTTAGCCAAGTGCCCGAGCAGTACTTC. Protein sequence: CASSLVSQVPEQYF. Full variable domain (remainder filled in from reference TRBV7-9 and TRBJ2-7): DTGVSQNPRHKITKRGQNVTFRCDPISEHNRLYWYRQTLGQGPEFLTYFQNEAQLEKSRLLSDRFSAERPKGSFSTLEIQRTEQGDSAMYLCASSLVSQVPEQYFGPGTRLTVT.

The chain has TRBV25-1 and TRBJ2-2; D not resolved. The CDR3 runs to 12 residues. The germline CDR1 and CDR2 sequences are MGHDK and SYGVNS. V dropped 8 bases and J dropped 5 bases, with 9 bases sitting between them. The chain's CDR3 is CASYHGTGELFF. CDR3 nucleotide sequence: TGTGCCAGCTACCACGGTACCGGGGAGCTGTTTTTT.

The chain couples TRBV30 to TRBJ2-3, with D tentatively TRBD2 (6 bases). The CDR3 spans 12 residues. Germline-derived CDR1 and CDR2 are GTSNPN and SVGIG (reference sequence). The V and J ends lost 0 bases and 9 bases respectively, with 10 bases between them. The chain's CDR3 is CAWSVGRGTQYF. In nucleotides, the CDR3 is TGTGCCTGGAGTGTGGGGCGGGGCACGCAGTATTTT.

This clonotype occurred a few times. This sequence joins TRBV27 and TRBJ1-1; 10 bases agree with TRBD1. CDR1 MNHEY and CDR2 SMNVEV come from the germline V gene (reference sequence). The CDR3 covers 17 residues. V lost 2 bases, J lost 1 base, and 7 bases stayed unmatched. CDR3 protein: CASSLTTGGRRNTEAFF. The DNA for the CDR3 is TGTGCCAGCAGTTTAACGACAGGGGGCAGGCGGAACACTGAAGCTTTCTTT.

The V gene is TRBV3-1, the J gene TRBJ1-2; 8 bases map to TRBD1. The CDR3 extends over 13 amino acids. The germline CDR1 and CDR2 sequences are LGHDT and YNNKEL (reference sequence). The trim removed 2 bases at V and 8 bases at J, leaving 4 bases unmatched. In DNA form, the CDR3 reads TGTGCCAGCAGCCAATTGACAGGGGAAGGCTACACCTTC. Translated: CASSQLTGEGYTF.

There are a few counts of this clonotype. The V and J genes are TRBV6-1 and TRBJ1-2, with D possibly matching TRBD1 (5 bases). The CDR3 totals 16 residues. Germline V gene lookup returns CDR1 MNHNS and CDR2 SASEGT. V was shortened by 5 bases and J by 4 bases, with 20 bases between the two germline ends. The CDR3 bases are TGTGCCAGCAGTCCCCGGGGAAGGGGCAGAGTCTATGGCTACACCTTC. Protein: CASSPRGRGRVYGYTF.

In DNA, the CDR3 is TGTGCCAGCAGTGTGGGACCCCACTACGAGCAGTACTTC. It is translated as CASSVGPHYEQYF. The V call is TRBV2, the J call TRBJ2-7; either TRBD1 or TRBD2 may fit D (5 bases each). Germline CDR1 and CDR2: SNHLY and FYNNEI. Trimming cost V 4 bases and J 3 bases, with 10 bases left between them. The CDR3 covers 13 residues. The full variable domain, completed using reference TRBV2 and TRBJ2-7, is EPEVTQTPSHQVTQMGQEVILRCVPISNHLYFYWYRQILGQKVEFLVSFYNNEISEKSEIFDDQFSVERPDGSNFTLKIRSTKLEDSAMYFCASSVGPHYEQYFGPGTRLTVT.

This rearrangement joins TRBV11-2 to TRBJ1-2; D gene uncertain. The CDR3 runs to 15 residues. Germline CDR1 and CDR2: SGHAT and FQNNGV. V lost 1 base, J lost 0 bases, and 9 bases lay in between. The CDR3 loop is CASSLGQAANYGYTF. Here the CDR3 DNA reads TGTGCCAGCAGCTTAGGCCAGGCTGCTAACTATGGCTACACCTTC.